Below are 7 T cell receptor beta chains sequenced from a single sample in a study of T cells in Graves' hyperthyroidism and ophthalmopathy. Amplification of TCR beta CDR3 regions used RNA as the template. In the first-round RT-PCR of the TCR CDR3, the HTBI primer set was used. Each CDR3 protein is one row after TCRdb ran MiXCR on the multiplex PCR reads. The top ten clones hold around 8.1% of a sample with fewer than 900,000 distinct CDR3 sequences, 16% of them seen once. The sample comprised blood. Receptor source: a man aged 18 to 29 with Graves' hyperthyroidism.

The V call is TRBV6-1, the J call TRBJ2-1, with 7 bases lining up with TRBD2. Unmatched junction bases numbered 6, after V lost 3 bases and J lost 4 bases. Germline assignment: CDR1 MNHNS and CDR2 SASEGT. The CDR3 totals 15 residues. For the CDR3, the DNA is TGTGCCAGCAGTGATGGTTGGGGGGGATACAATGAGCAGTTCTTC. The encoded protein is CASSDGWGGYNEQFF.

This clonotype was counted ten times or more. This could be a read error, since a much larger clone is one nucleotide away. J is TRBJ2-1 and V is TRBV6-1, with 9 bases aligning to TRBD2. V was clipped by 6 bases and J by 2 bases; unmatched bases: 5. The CDR3 is 15 amino acids. Germline-derived CDR1 and CDR2 are MNHNS and SASEGT. The CDR3 loop reads CASSLWTSAYNEQFF. CDR3 nucleotides: TGTGCCAGCAGCCTTTGGACTAGCGCCTACAATGAGCAGTTCTTC.

In its sample, this clonotype was seen many times. This rearrangement joins TRBV5-1 to TRBJ2-7; D remains unclear. V was trimmed by 2 bases and J by 7 bases, leaving 13 bases between them. This CDR3 is 13 amino acids long. Germline V gene data show CDR1 as SGHRS and CDR2 as YFSETQ. The CDR3 region has the DNA TGCGCCAGCAGCTTCCAACCCCTGAGGGAGCAGTACTTC. It translates to CASSFQPLREQYF. The full variable domain, completed using reference TRBV5-1 and TRBJ2-7, is KAGVTQTPRYLIKTRGQQVTLSCSPISGHRSVSWYQQTPGQGLQFLFEYFSETQRNKGNFPGRFSGRQFSNSRSEMNVSTLELGDSALYLCASSFQPLREQYFGPGTRLTVT.

A few counts support this clonotype. The rearrangement joins TRBV2 to TRBJ2-1; D ambiguous. The CDR3 is made up of 15 amino acids. V gave up 0 bases and J gave up 3 bases, with 9 bases separating them. Germline CDR1 SNHLY, CDR2 FYNNEI. The CDR3 loop reads CASSEARLYYNEQFF. The CDR3 DNA sequence: TGTGCCAGCAGTGAAGCGCGGCTATACTACAATGAGCAGTTCTTC. Together with reference TRBV2 and TRBJ2-1, the CDR3 gives the full variable domain: EPEVTQTPSHQVTQMGQEVILRCVPISNHLYFYWYRQILGQKVEFLVSFYNNEISEKSEIFDDQFSVERPDGSNFTLKIRSTKLEDSAMYFCASSEARLYYNEQFFGPGTRLTVL.

The chain employs TRBV7-8 and TRBJ1-5; D ambiguous. V lost 1 base to trimming and J lost 3 bases, with 16 bases between them. The CDR3 covers 17 residues. CDR1 is SGHVS and CDR2 is FQNEAQ in the germline V gene. The CDR3 is CASSLGLSGRINQPQHF. The DNA of the CDR3 is TGTGCCAGCAGCTTAGGGTTGTCGGGGAGAATCAATCAGCCCCAGCATTTT.

Many counts were recorded for this clonotype. The CDR3 coding sequence is TGTGCCAGCAGTGTTTCTCTCCTGAACACTGAAGCTTTCTTT. Translated, it gives CASSVSLLNTEAFF. The V call is TRBV2, the J call TRBJ1-1; no reliable D call. This CDR3 has 14 amino acids. Germline loops: CDR1 SNHLY, CDR2 FYNNEI. The V end lost 4 bases, the J end lost 0 bases, and 9 bases lay between the germline ends.

This chain uses TRBV4-2 with TRBJ1-4; TRBD1 aligns across 7 bases. The CDR3 runs to 17 residues. CDR1 LGHNA and CDR2 YNFKEQ come from the germline V gene. Trimming cost V 3 bases and J 0 bases; bases outside gene matches: 7. The CDR3 sequence is CASSQRQGRATNEKLFF. The CDR3 bases are TGTGCCAGCAGCCAGCGACAGGGAAGGGCAACTAATGAAAAACTGTTTTTT.